This is a list of T cell receptor beta chains from one sample in a study of Graves' ophthalmopathy and Graves' hyperthyroidism. TCRdb itself ran the multiplex PCR reads through MiXCR, one entry per CDR3 protein. Among roughly 610,000 distinct CDR3 sequences, 22% were seen once, and the ten largest hold about 6.6%. Sequencing was carried out using peripheral blood. These receptors all come from a young woman with stable Graves' hyperthyroidism. Some clones in this sample may be carry-over from other donors' samples. The CDR3 runs from the conserved cysteine through the conserved F or W. Fields, in order: V gene, clone size, J gene, D gene, CDR3 DNA, CDR3 protein. The D gene is left open where the match is weak. Clone size is stated in some rows and not others, as once, few, many or a class when expanded.

TRBV4-2	NA	TRBJ2-7	NA	TGTGCCAGCAGCCAAGGACTAGGGGGGATTTACGAGCAGTACTTC	CASSQGLGGIYEQYF
TRBV19	many	TRBJ1-5	NA	TGTGCCAGTAGAACGGCGACAAAACGGGCTCTGGGGCAGCCCCAGCATTTT	CASRTATKRALGQPQHF
TRBV12-3/TRBV12-4	many	TRBJ2-5	NA	TGTGCCAGCAGTTCGTGGCCCGAGACCCAGTACTTC	CASSSWPETQYF
TRBV6-1	many	TRBJ1-5	NA	TGTGCCAGCAGTGAAATGGAGATTGGGCCCCAGCATTTT	CASSEMEIGPQHF
TRBV10-3	many	TRBJ2-5	NA	TGTGCCATCAGCGGAGGGGAAGAGACCCAGTACTTC	CAISGGEETQYF
TRBV20-1	NA	TRBJ2-5	TRBD2	TGCAGTGCCAAAAGCGTAGCGGGAGGGGCAGAGATCCAGTACTTC	CSAKSVAGGAEIQYF
TRBV9	many	TRBJ2-2	TRBD1	TGTGCCAGCACCAAGTCCGGGACAGCACCCGGGGAGCTGTTTTTT	CASTKSGTAPGELFF
TRBV30	many	TRBJ1-1	NA	TGTGCCTGGGGAGTCACGGGATGGGGCACTGAAGCTTTCTTT	CAWGVTGWGTEAFF
TRBV3-1	few	TRBJ1-1	NA	TGTGCCAGCAGCCAAATTTCGGGCACTGAAGCTTTCTTT	CASSQISGTEAFF
TRBV11-2	many	TRBJ1-2	TRBD1	TGTGCCAGCAGCCACGGACAGGCGTCCAGGGGAGGCTATGGCTACACCTTC	CASSHGQASRGGYGYTF